Below are 25 T cell receptor beta chains sequenced from a single sample in a study of early T cells in non-severe SARS-CoV-2 infection. TCRdb processed the 5' RACE reads anew with MiXCR; each CDR3 protein has one entry. Seen here are 45,000 to 75,000 distinct CDR3 sequences, 5.6% observed once, and the top ten hold roughly 6.4%. Sequenced input: whole blood. These receptors originate from an adult who was a healthcare worker with PCR-confirmed SARS-CoV-2 infection or an uninfected control (not recorded which).

This clonotype occurred a few times. This chain's CDR3 is CSAGLGTGEGNTIYF. In DNA, the CDR3 is TGCAGTGCTGGCCTGGGTACAGGGGAAGGAAACACCATATATTTT. The chain has TRBV20-1 and TRBJ1-3, with 7 bases that match TRBD1. Losses at the gene ends were 5 bases for V and 4 bases for J; bases not matched to a gene: 11. This CDR3 contains 15 residues. Germline V gene data show CDR1 as DFQATT and CDR2 as SNEGSKA (reference sequence).

Ten or more counts support this clonotype. J is TRBJ1-1 and V is TRBV5-1; D not resolved. Germline values: CDR1 SGHRS, CDR2 YFSETQ. V lost 4 bases to trimming and J lost 8 bases, with 18 bases between them. CDR3 length: 14 amino acids. CDR3 in DNA: TGCGCCAGCAGCCCCCTCTCCTGGGATTCCGAAGCTTTCTTT. Translating it yields CASSPLSWDSEAFF.

The chain employs TRBV6-6 and TRBJ1-3, with D unresolved. V lost 3 bases, J lost 8 bases, and 8 bases lay in between. This CDR3 is 12 amino acids long. Germline values: CDR1 MNHNY, CDR2 SVGAGI (reference sequence). This CDR3 reads CASSYEGHTIYF. The CDR3 DNA sequence: TGTGCCAGCAGTTATGAGGGCCACACCATATATTTT.

The chain employs TRBV12-3 or TRBV12-4 and TRBJ2-1; 16 bases are shared with TRBD2. The CDR3 is made up of 16 amino acids. After removal of 4 bases from V and 7 bases from J, the junction contained 4 bases not matched to a gene. CDR3 sequence: CASSSGTSGRENEQFF. The CDR3 DNA reads as TGTGCCAGCAGTTCCGGGACTAGCGGGAGGGAAAATGAGCAGTTCTTC.

DNA for the CDR3: TGTGCCAGCAGCCATGGACAGCTAGGGGACACTGAAGCTTTCTTT. This encodes CASSHGQLGDTEAFF. This sequence joins TRBV5-6 and TRBJ1-1; D is perhaps TRBD1 (6 bases). The CDR3 consists of 15 residues. The V gene lost 4 bases and the J gene lost 3 bases, with 16 bases spanning the gap. From germline, CDR1 is SGHDT and CDR2 YYEEEE.

This clonotype was observed many times. The rearrangement links TRBV4-2 to TRBJ2-5; 7 bases agree with TRBD2. CDR3 size: 14 residues. In germline, CDR1 is LGHNA, CDR2 YNFKEQ. V shed 5 bases and J 4 bases; nucleotides not matched to a gene: 7. The CDR3 is CASSEGGGRETQYF. The CDR3, as DNA: TGTGCCAGCAGCGAAGGCGGGGGTAGAGAGACCCAGTACTTC.

This clonotype showed up just a few times. The chain uses TRBV27 and TRBJ1-6; D is perhaps TRBD1 (5 bases). CDR3 length: 17 residues. V gave up 5 bases and J gave up 8 bases, with 22 bases separating them. Germline CDR1 MNHEY, CDR2 SMNVEV (reference sequence). The CDR3 reads CASSDASTGLPHSPLHF. CDR3 nucleotides: TGTGCCAGCAGTGACGCCTCCACAGGCCTCCCCCATTCACCCCTCCACTTT.

This clonotype was recorded at least ten times. The rearrangement links TRBV12-5 to TRBJ2-7; D unclear. V was trimmed by 3 bases and J by 1 base, leaving 16 bases between them. Germline V gene lookup returns CDR1 LGHNT and CDR2 FRNRAP. This CDR3 region has 16 residues. This chain's CDR3 is CASGLGSLVFSYEQYF. The CDR3 nucleotides read TGTGCTAGTGGTTTAGGCTCGTTGGTGTTTTCCTACGAGCAGTACTTC.

This clonotype was seen ten or more times. The V gene is TRBV20-1, the J gene TRBJ2-3; D perhaps matches TRBD1 (6 bases). In germline, CDR1 is DFQATT, CDR2 SNEGSKA (reference sequence). Trimming left V 3 bases short and J 6 bases short, with 13 bases between. The CDR3 loop spans 13 amino acids. The CDR3: CSASLLQGDTQYF. CDR3 sequence (DNA): TGCAGTGCTAGTCTCCTTCAGGGGGATACGCAGTATTTT.

This clonotype was recorded many times. The chain employs TRBV10-2 and TRBJ2-1; a possible D gene is TRBD2 (5 bases). The CDR3 totals 14 residues. The germline V and J ends were trimmed by 6 bases and 15 bases, with 24 bases remaining between them. From germline, CDR1 is WSHSY and CDR2 SAAADI. Here the CDR3 DNA reads TGCGCCAGCAGCGACCCGCCACTAGAACGGAGTCTGTTCTTC. It codes for CASSDPPLERSLFF.

This clonotype has at least ten counts. The V and J genes are TRBV9 and TRBJ2-3; 11 bases map to TRBD2. Germline V gene data show CDR1 as SGDLS and CDR2 as YYNGEE. V was pared by 0 bases and J by 2 bases, with 5 bases of the junction left unmatched. The CDR3 has 17 residues. The CDR3 reads CASSVVDSGRATDTQYF. The CDR3 coding sequence is TGTGCCAGCAGCGTAGTGGATAGCGGGAGGGCCACAGATACGCAGTATTTT.

This clonotype occurred many times. The chain carries TRBV11-3 and TRBJ1-1; perhaps TRBD1 as D (6 bases). Trimming removed 2 bases from V and 6 bases from J, with 16 bases in between. This CDR3 is 15 amino acids long. Germline loops: CDR1 SGHNT, CDR2 YENEEA. The CDR3 here is CASSLRTGWSSEAFF. The CDR3 DNA sequence: TGTGCCAGCAGCTTACGAACAGGGTGGTCTTCTGAAGCTTTCTTT. The full variable domain, its missing parts supplied by reference TRBV11-3 and TRBJ1-1, is EAGVVQSPRYKIIEKKQPVAFWCNPISGHNTLYWYLQNLGQGPELLIRYENEEAVDDSQLPKDRFSAERLKGVDSTLKIQPAELGDSAVYLCASSLRTGWSSEAFFGQGTRLTVV.

This clonotype occurred many times. The V and J genes are TRBV20-1 and TRBJ1-2; no clear D. This CDR3 is built from 14 residues. CDR1 and CDR2 (germline): DFQATT, SNEGSKA (reference sequence). V gave up 3 bases and J gave up 1 base, with 12 bases separating them. CDR3 in amino acids: CSASGNVINYGYTF. The CDR3 DNA follows: TGCAGTGCTAGTGGCAATGTTATTAACTATGGCTACACCTTC.

This clonotype was detected many times. This chain connects TRBV10-1 to TRBJ2-6, with D perhaps assigned TRBD1 or TRBD2 (5 bases each). Germline CDR1 WNHNN, CDR2 SYGVQD (reference sequence). V shed 6 bases and J shed 4 bases, with 16 bases lying between them. The CDR3 totals 16 residues. The CDR3 loop is CASSPGPTEGANVLTF. The CDR3 nucleotides read TGCGCCAGCAGCCCGGGACCAACCGAGGGGGCCAACGTCCTGACTTTC.

This clonotype was observed a few times. The V and J genes are TRBV11-1 and TRBJ2-5; 7 bases match TRBD1. The CDR3 loop spans 14 amino acids. In germline, CDR1 is SGHAT, CDR2 FQDESV (reference sequence). Trimming removed 5 bases from V and 7 bases from J; junction bases left unmatched: 10. The CDR3, as DNA: TGTGCCAGCAGCACTGACAGGGAGTATGGGACCCAGTACTTC. Protein: CASSTDREYGTQYF.

This clonotype was observed many times. This sequence joins TRBV27 and TRBJ1-6; unclear D gene. The CDR3 spans 17 residues. Germline V gene sequence: CDR1 MNHEY, CDR2 SMNVEV (reference sequence). The V and J ends lost 6 bases and 0 bases respectively, with 15 bases between them. CDR3 residues: CASRAPRFSSYNSPLHF. CDR3 nucleotide sequence: TGTGCCAGCAGAGCCCCGCGATTTAGCTCCTATAATTCACCCCTCCACTTT.

This clonotype showed up many times. This chain links TRBV29-1 with TRBJ2-1; possibly TRBD1 for D (6 bases). Trimming took off 3 bases at V and 5 bases at J, with 11 bases between the two ends. Germline V gene lookup returns CDR1 SQVTM and CDR2 ANQGSEA. The CDR3 is 13 residues long. The CDR3 DNA reads TGCAGCGTTGATCAACAGGGCGACAATGAGCAGTTCTTC. It specifies CSVDQQGDNEQFF.

This clonotype was seen at least ten times. The chain joins TRBV29-1 to TRBJ2-7; D remains unclear. This CDR3 spans 13 amino acids. The V end lost 2 bases, the J end lost 5 bases, and 13 bases lay between the germline ends. The germline gives CDR1 SQVTM, CDR2 ANQGSEA. CDR3 bases: TGCAGCGTTGAAAGGACCATCCCTGACGAGCAGTACTTC. This gives the protein CSVERTIPDEQYF.

This chain joins TRBV3-1 and TRBJ1-6; the D gene is possibly TRBD1 (6 bases). CDR1 LGHDT and CDR2 YNNKEL come from the germline V gene (reference sequence). V was pared by 5 bases and J by 9 bases, with 14 bases between. The CDR3 runs 14 residues. The CDR3 coding sequence is TGTGCCAGCAGCTTGCTCAGGGGCCGTTCACCCCTCCACTTT. Translating gives CASSLLRGRSPLHF.

This clonotype was picked up a small number of times. This rearrangement joins TRBV4-1 to TRBJ2-3; TRBD2 matches 8 bases. Germline V gene data show CDR1 as MGHRA and CDR2 as YSYEKL. V dropped 4 bases and J dropped 8; count of bases not matched to a gene: 8. There are 14 residues in the CDR3. The CDR3 region is CASSLREGLSTQYF. DNA of the CDR3: TGCGCCAGCAGCCTACGGGAGGGCCTAAGTACGCAGTATTTT.

There are many counts of this clonotype. This chain uses TRBV3-1 with TRBJ1-1; D ambiguous. V was shortened by 0 bases and J by 9 bases, with 5 bases between the two germline ends. CDR3 length equals 11 residues. From germline, CDR1 is LGHDT and CDR2 YNNKEL (reference sequence). CDR3: CASSQEGQAFF. The CDR3 DNA follows: TGTGCCAGCAGCCAAGAGGGCCAAGCTTTCTTT.

In its sample, this clonotype was seen a few times. One end of the junction does not line up with germline, which may come from a read error. The genes are TRBV6-2 or TRBV6-3 and TRBJ1-3, with D unresolved. Germline V gene lookup returns CDR1 MNHEY and CDR2 SVGEGT. CDR3 length equals 15 residues. In DNA form, the CDR3 reads TGTGCCAGCAGCCGCGGCGGCAGCTCTGAAAACACCATATATTTT. This codes for CASSRGGSSENTIYF.

In its sample, this clonotype was seen many times. The CDR3 reads CASSQLGASNTEAFF. In DNA, the CDR3 is TGTGCCAGCAGCCAACTAGGGGCCTCTAACACTGAAGCTTTCTTT. This sequence joins TRBV5-5 and TRBJ1-1; D possibly corresponds to TRBD1 (5 bases). Germline CDR1 SGHKS, CDR2 YYEKEE (reference sequence). V lost 4 bases to trimming and J lost 2 bases, with 15 bases between them. The CDR3 totals 15 residues.

This clonotype was seen only a few times. The CDR3 bases are TGTGCCAGCAGCCCCGGCGGAGGGGTAAACATTCAGTACTTC. It codes for CASSPGGGVNIQYF. The rearrangement links TRBV7-9 to TRBJ2-4, with D possibly matching TRBD2 (6 bases). Per the germline V gene, CDR1 is SEHNR and CDR2 is FQNEAQ (reference sequence). This CDR3 has 14 amino acids. The ends were cut back, 5 bases at V and 6 bases at J, with 14 bases in the middle.

This clonotype was recorded many times. The chain links TRBV6-5 to TRBJ2-1; 10 bases line up with TRBD2. The CDR3 is 18 amino acids. From germline, CDR1 is MNHEY and CDR2 SVGAGI. Germline trimming cut 7 bases from V and 7 bases from J; bases unmatched to any gene: 19. CDR3 loop: CASTYPGPLAGVGNEQFF. In nucleotides, the CDR3 is TGTGCCAGCACCTACCCGGGCCCCCTAGCGGGAGTAGGTAATGAGCAGTTCTTC.